A selection of T cell receptor beta chains follows, all from one sample in a study of technical replicates of blood from a handful of donors. Here immunoSEQ multiplex PCR was the method, and the copy in TCRdb shows in-frame clones only, minus some. The top ten hold about 0.35% of the sample, which has 80,000 to 100,000 clones, about 95% seen once. The specimen sequenced was T cells isolated from PBMCs. These receptor sequences come from a human donor in good health. Both conserved end residues are part of each CDR3. Fields, in order: clone size, J gene, D gene, V gene, CDR3 DNA, CDR3 protein. A D gene is named only where the DNA matches it firmly. The listing skips clone size in some rows; elsewhere it reads once, few, many or a size class.

- | TRBJ2-7 | - | TRBV6-5 | TGTGCCAGCACCAGCATCGGGGGAGAGCAGTACTTC | CASTSIGGEQYF
- | TRBJ1-5 | - | TRBV6-5 | TGTGCCAGCAGCCCAGGGCATCAGCCCCAGCATTTT | CASSPGHQPQHF
- | TRBJ2-5 | - | TRBV28 | TGTGCCAGCAGTTTAGTACTAGCCGGCCAAGAGACCCAGTACTTC | CASSLVLAGQETQYF
- | TRBJ2-3 | - | TRBV5-1 | TGCGCCAGCAGCTTGGAGAGCGGTGGGGCAGATACGCAGTATTTT | CASSLESGGADTQYF
- | TRBJ2-7 | - | TRBV21-1 | TGTGCCAGCAGCTCCGTGACAGGGGAAATAGACGAGCAGTACTTC | CASSSVTGEIDEQYF
- | TRBJ2-5 | - | TRBV28 | TGTGCCAGCAGTCCTTACCCCGAAGAGGGGACCCAGTACTTC | CASSPYPEEGTQYF
- | TRBJ2-5 | - | TRBV6-5 | TGTGCCAGCGGGAACAGGGAGGAGACCCAGTACTTC | CASGNREETQYF
- | TRBJ2-2 | TRBD2 | TRBV29-1 | TGCAGCGTTAAAGATCCCAGAACTAGCGGGAGGGCCGTCACCGGGGAGCTGTTTTTT | CSVKDPRTSGRAVTGELFF
- | TRBJ1-1 | - | TRBV28 | TGTGCCAGCAGACTTCCCCTGGGCCAGAGGGCGAACACTGAAGCTTTCTTT | CASRLPLGQRANTEAFF
- | TRBJ2-7 | TRBD2 | TRBV4-1 | TGCGCCAGCAGCCAAGTACTGACAAGGACTAGCTCCTACGAGCAGTACTTC | CASSQVLTRTSSYEQYF
- | TRBJ2-3 | TRBD1 | TRBV6-1 | TGTGCCAGCAGTGCCACAGGGGGTTGGGCGGAAGAAGCAGATACGCAGTATTTT | CASSATGGWAEEADTQYF
- | TRBJ2-1 | - | TRBV19 | TGTGCCAGTAGTACAGGGTTGGAAAATGAGCAGTTCTTC | CASSTGLENEQFF
- | TRBJ1-2 | - | TRBV6-5 | TGTGCCAGCAGTTACACAGCTAACTATGGCTACACCTTC | CASSYTANYGYTF
once | TRBJ1-2 | TRBD1 | TRBV11-2 | TGTGCCGGAGGCGGGCAGGGGGAAGTCTATGGCTACACCTTC | CAGGGQGEVYGYTF
once | TRBJ2-3 | TRBD2 | TRBV9 | TGTGCCAGCAGCGTCGCCGGGCTAGCGGGCACAGATACGCAGTATTTT | CASSVAGLAGTDTQYF
- | TRBJ1-2 | TRBD1 | TRBV11-3 | TGTGCCAGCAGCTTTAGGACAGGGGGGGACTATGGCTACACCTTC | CASSFRTGGDYGYTF
- | TRBJ2-1 | TRBD2 | TRBV30 | TGTGCCTGGAGCCAGCGGGAGGGACACAATGAGCAGTTCTTC | CAWSQREGHNEQFF
- | TRBJ1-2 | TRBD1 | TRBV5-1 | TGCGCCAGCAGCCCTGGGGACAGGGAGAACTATGGCTACACCTTC | CASSPGDRENYGYTF
- | TRBJ1-5 | TRBD1 | TRBV10-1 | TGCGCCAGCAGAAGGACAGGGACCGGCAATCAGCCCCAGCATTTT | CASRRTGTGNQPQHF